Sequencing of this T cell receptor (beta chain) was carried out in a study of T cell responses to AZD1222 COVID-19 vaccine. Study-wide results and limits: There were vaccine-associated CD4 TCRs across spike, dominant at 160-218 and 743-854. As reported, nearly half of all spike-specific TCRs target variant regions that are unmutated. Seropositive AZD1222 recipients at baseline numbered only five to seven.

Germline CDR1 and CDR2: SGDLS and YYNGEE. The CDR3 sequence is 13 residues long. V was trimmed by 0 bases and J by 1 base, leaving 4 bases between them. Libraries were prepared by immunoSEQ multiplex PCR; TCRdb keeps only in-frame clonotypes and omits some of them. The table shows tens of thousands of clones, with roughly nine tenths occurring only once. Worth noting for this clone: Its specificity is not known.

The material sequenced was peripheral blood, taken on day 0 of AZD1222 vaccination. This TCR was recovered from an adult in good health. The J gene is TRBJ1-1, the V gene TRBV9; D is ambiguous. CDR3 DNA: TGTGCCAGCAGCGTAGCCCAGAACACTGAAGCTTTCTTT. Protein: CASSVAQNTEAFF.